The rows below give T cell receptor beta chains drawn from one sample of a study of blood T cell repertoires in COVID-19. Using immunoSEQ multiplex PCR, the repertoire was profiled, and TCRdb retains in-frame clones only, with some absent. The sample holds around 92,000 clones, about 83% seen once. Sequencing was performed on peripheral blood. These receptors came from a woman of 80 years or more with acute or convalescent COVID-19. The CDR3 runs from the conserved cysteine through the conserved F or W. The order of the fields is clone size, D gene, J gene, V gene, CDR3 DNA, CDR3 protein. A D gene is named only where the DNA matches it firmly. A clone size is listed for some rows: how often the clone was seen (once, few, many), or a class if it is expanded.

>.|.|TRBJ2-7|TRBV29-1
TGCAGCGCCCAGCAGGCCTCCTACGAGCAGTACTTC
CSAQQASYEQYF
>once|.|TRBJ2-4|TRBV6-6
TGTGCCAGCAGTTACGAACAGAACATTCAGTACTTC
CASSYEQNIQYF
>.|.|TRBJ2-2|TRBV24-1
TGTGCCACCAGTGATCCAGGGGAGAACACCGGGGAGCTGTTTTTT
CATSDPGENTGELFF
>few|.|TRBJ2-7|TRBV7-9
TGTGCCAGCAGTTGGACTCCCCGAGCCTACGAGCAGTACTTC
CASSWTPRAYEQYF
>.|.|TRBJ2-7|TRBV5-5
TGTGCCAGCAGCTTGGATCCCGGGGAATACTCCTACGAGCAGTACTTC
CASSLDPGEYSYEQYF
>few|TRBD1|TRBJ1-1|TRBV7-8
TGTGCCAGCAGCTTCCGCCGGGACAGGGGGAACACTGAAGCTTTCTTT
CASSFRRDRGNTEAFF
>.|TRBD2|TRBJ2-5|TRBV5-4
TGTGCCAGCAGCTCTAGCGGGAGACCTCAAGAGACCCAGTACTTC
CASSSSGRPQETQYF
>few|TRBD1|TRBJ1-2|TRBV6-6
TGTGCCAGCAGTTACGAAGGGACAGGGGTGTCGTATGGCTACACCTTC
CASSYEGTGVSYGYTF
>.|.|TRBJ2-1|TRBV3-1/TRBV3-2
TGTGCCAGCAGCCATCGAGACTTAGACAATGAGCAGTTCTTC
CASSHRDLDNEQFF
>.|.|TRBJ2-1|TRBV2
TGTGCCAGCAGCTTCCGGACTGGATACAATGAGCAGTTCTTC
CASSFRTGYNEQFF
>.|TRBD2|TRBJ2-2|TRBV5-4
TGTGCCAGCAGCTTGGGGGCTAGCGGCGGTGGAACCGGGGAGCTGTTTTTT
CASSLGASGGGTGELFF
>.|TRBD2|TRBJ2-5|TRBV7-9
TGTGCCAGCAGCCCCCGGACTAGCGGGAGGGAGACCCAGTACTTC
CASSPRTSGRETQYF
>.|.|TRBJ1-1|TRBV19
TGTGCCAGTAGTCCCCAGGGCGCTGAAGCTTTCTTT
CASSPQGAEAFF
>few|TRBD2|TRBJ2-2|TRBV5-1
TGCGCCAGCAGCCGTACTAGCGGACAGAACACCGGGGAGCTGTTTTTT
CASSRTSGQNTGELFF
>.|TRBD2|TRBJ2-5|TRBV7-2
TGTGCCAGCAGCTTAGAAGCTAGCGGTAGATTCGCCCAGTACTTC
CASSLEASGRFAQYF
>.|TRBD1|TRBJ2-1|TRBV18
TGTGCCAGCTCACCAGGACAGGGAGGACGCGAGCAGTTCTTC
CASSPGQGGREQFF
>.|.|TRBJ2-7|TRBV7-7
TGTGCTAGCAGCCCCGGCTGGGGGGCCTACGAGCAGTACTTC
CASSPGWGAYEQYF
>.|.|TRBJ2-7|TRBV28
TGTGCCAGCAGTGCCTTGGGGACGGGAGCCCCCTACGAGCAGTACTTC
CASSALGTGAPYEQYF
>few|TRBD1|TRBJ2-7|TRBV30
TGTGCCTGGAGTACAGGGGTGGGGCAGTACTTC
CAWSTGVGQYF
>.|TRBD1|TRBJ2-5|TRBV5-1
TGCGCCAGCAGCGACGGGACAGGACAAGAGACCCAGTACTTC
CASSDGTGQETQYF
>.|.|TRBJ2-1|TRBV12-5
TGTGCTAGTGGTTCTGACTGGACTGGTGGCAATGAGCAGTTCTTC
CASGSDWTGGNEQFF
>.|TRBD1|TRBJ2-2|TRBV28
TGTGCCAGCAGGACCAACAGGGGCCGGACCGGGGAGCTGTTTTTT
CASRTNRGRTGELFF
>.|.|TRBJ2-5|TRBV6-5
TGTGCCACCGTAGGGGAGGTGGAAGAGACCCAGTACTTC
CATVGEVEETQYF
>.|TRBD2|TRBJ2-7|TRBV7-2
TGTGCCAGCAGCTCCGTAGCGGGAGTCCCCTACGAGCAGTACTTC
CASSSVAGVPYEQYF
>.|TRBD1|TRBJ1-1|TRBV29-1
TGCAGCGGCCAGCGACAGGGAAGGGAAGCTTTCTTT
CSGQRQGREAFF
>.|TRBD2|TRBJ2-1|TRBV7-7
TGTGCTAGCAGCTTAGGACTAGATGCCAATGAGCAGTTCTTC
CASSLGLDANEQFF
>.|TRBD1|TRBJ2-7|TRBV12-5
TGTGCTAGTGGTTTGAACACCGGGACAGGGACCTACGAGCAGTACTTC
CASGLNTGTGTYEQYF
>.|TRBD2|TRBJ2-7|TRBV11-2
TGTGCCAGCAGCTTGACTAGCGGGAGGTACGAGCAGTACTTC
CASSLTSGRYEQYF
>.|.|TRBJ1-1|TRBV14
TGTGCCAGCAGCCAGATGGGACTTACGACCACTGAAGCTTTCTTT
CASSQMGLTTTEAFF
>.|TRBD2|TRBJ2-7|TRBV6-6
TGTGCCAGCAGTTACTTCGTAGCGGGTAACGATTACGAGCAGTACTTC
CASSYFVAGNDYEQYF
>.|.|TRBJ2-7|TRBV3-1/TRBV3-2
TGTGCCAGCAGCCAAGCTTGGCAGGGGAGCGAGCAGTACTTC
CASSQAWQGSEQYF
>.|.|TRBJ1-2|TRBV19
TGTGCCAGTAGCAGGAACTCTGGCTACACCTTC
CASSRNSGYTF
>.|.|TRBJ2-7|TRBV28
TGTGCCAGCAGATCCAGGGAACACGAGCAGTACTTC
CASRSREHEQYF
>once|TRBD1|TRBJ2-5|TRBV28
TGTGCCAGCAGCCCGACAGGGTTTAGAGAGACCCAGTACTTC
CASSPTGFRETQYF
>.|TRBD1|TRBJ2-7|TRBV6-5
TGTGCCAGCACCTGGGGACAGGGACTCTCCTACGAGCAGTACTTC
CASTWGQGLSYEQYF
>.|TRBD2|TRBJ2-1|TRBV7-9
TGTGCCAGCAGCCCCTGGACTAGCGGGAGCAATGAGCAGTTCTTC
CASSPWTSGSNEQFF
>.|TRBD1|TRBJ2-5|TRBV2
TGTGCCAGCAAGGACAGGACCTCCCAAGAGACCCAGTACTTC
CASKDRTSQETQYF